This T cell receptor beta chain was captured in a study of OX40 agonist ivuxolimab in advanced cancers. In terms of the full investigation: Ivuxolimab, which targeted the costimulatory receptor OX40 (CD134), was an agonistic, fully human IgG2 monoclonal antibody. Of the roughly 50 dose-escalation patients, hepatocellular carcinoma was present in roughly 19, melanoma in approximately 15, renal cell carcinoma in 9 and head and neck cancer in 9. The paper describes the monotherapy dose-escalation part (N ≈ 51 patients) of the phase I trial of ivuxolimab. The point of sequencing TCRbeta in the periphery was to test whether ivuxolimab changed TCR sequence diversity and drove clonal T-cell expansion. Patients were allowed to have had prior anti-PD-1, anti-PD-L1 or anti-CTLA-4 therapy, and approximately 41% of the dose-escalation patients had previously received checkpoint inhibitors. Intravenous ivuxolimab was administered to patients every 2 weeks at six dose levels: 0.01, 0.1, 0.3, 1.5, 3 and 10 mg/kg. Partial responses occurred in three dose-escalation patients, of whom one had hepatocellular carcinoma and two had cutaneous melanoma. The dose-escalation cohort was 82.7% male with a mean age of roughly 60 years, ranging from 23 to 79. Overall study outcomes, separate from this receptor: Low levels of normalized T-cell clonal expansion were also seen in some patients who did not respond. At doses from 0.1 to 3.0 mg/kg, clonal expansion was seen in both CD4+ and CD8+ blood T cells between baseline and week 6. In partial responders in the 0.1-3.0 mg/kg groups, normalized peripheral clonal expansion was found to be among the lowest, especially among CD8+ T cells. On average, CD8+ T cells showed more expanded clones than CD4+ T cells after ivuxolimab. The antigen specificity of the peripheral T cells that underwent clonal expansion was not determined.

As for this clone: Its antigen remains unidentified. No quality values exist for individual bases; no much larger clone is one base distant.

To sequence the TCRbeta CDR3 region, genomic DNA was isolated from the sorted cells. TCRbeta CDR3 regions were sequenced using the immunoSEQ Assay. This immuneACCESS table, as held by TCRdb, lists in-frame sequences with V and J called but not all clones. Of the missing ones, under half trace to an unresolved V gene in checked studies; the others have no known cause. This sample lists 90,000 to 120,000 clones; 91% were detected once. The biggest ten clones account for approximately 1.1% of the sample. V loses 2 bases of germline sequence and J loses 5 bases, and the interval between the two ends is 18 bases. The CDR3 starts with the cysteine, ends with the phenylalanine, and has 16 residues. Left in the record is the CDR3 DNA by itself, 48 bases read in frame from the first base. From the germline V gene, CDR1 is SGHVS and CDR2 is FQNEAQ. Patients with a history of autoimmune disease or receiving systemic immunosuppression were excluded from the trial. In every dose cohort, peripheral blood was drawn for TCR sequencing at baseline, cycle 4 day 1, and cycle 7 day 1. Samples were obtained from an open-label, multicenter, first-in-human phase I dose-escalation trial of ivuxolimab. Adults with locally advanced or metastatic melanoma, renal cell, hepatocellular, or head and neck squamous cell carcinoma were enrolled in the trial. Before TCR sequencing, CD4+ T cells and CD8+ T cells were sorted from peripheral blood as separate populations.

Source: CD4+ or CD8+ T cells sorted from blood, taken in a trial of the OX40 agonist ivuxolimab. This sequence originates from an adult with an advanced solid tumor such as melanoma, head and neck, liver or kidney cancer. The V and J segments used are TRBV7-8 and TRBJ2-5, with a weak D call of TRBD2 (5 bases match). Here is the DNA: TGTGCCAGCAGCTTACGAGGCAGCGGCTCTCCGGAGACCCAGTACTTC. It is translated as CASSLRGSGSPETQYF.